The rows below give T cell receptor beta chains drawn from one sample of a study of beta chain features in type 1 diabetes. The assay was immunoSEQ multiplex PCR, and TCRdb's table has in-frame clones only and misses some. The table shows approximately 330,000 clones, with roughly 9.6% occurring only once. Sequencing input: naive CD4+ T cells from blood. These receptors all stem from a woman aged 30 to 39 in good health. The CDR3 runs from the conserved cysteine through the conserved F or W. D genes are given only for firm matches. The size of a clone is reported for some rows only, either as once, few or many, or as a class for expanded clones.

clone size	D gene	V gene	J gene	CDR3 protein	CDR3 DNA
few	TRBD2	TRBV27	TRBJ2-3	CASSPLAYGTDTQYF	TGTGCCAGCAGTCCACTAGCGTACGGCACAGATACGCAGTATTTT
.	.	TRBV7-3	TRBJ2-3	CASSLMARTDTQYF	TGTGCCAGCAGCTTAATGGCTCGCACAGATACGCAGTATTTT
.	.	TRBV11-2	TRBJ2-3	CASSLGGVTDTQYF	TGTGCCAGCAGCCTCGGGGGAGTCACAGATACGCAGTATTTT
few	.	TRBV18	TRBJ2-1	CASSPTLQGEQFF	TGTGCCAGCTCACCAACATTACAGGGTGAGCAGTTCTTC
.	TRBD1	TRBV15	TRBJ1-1	CATSRSPGTVDTEAFF	TGTGCCACCAGCAGATCTCCCGGGACAGTGGACACTGAAGCTTTCTTT
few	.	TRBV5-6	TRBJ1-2	CASRRQDQSYTF	TGTGCCAGCAGAAGACAGGACCAATCTTACACCTTC
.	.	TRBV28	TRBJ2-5	CATATGPQETQYF	TGTGCCACCGCTACAGGACCCCAAGAGACCCAGTACTTC
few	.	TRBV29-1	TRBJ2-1	CSVEGVAALGFF	TGCAGCGTTGAAGGGGTAGCGGCATTGGGGTTCTTC
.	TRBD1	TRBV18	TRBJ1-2	CASSAQGGGYTF	TGTGCCAGCTCGGCCCAGGGGGGCGGCTACACCTTC
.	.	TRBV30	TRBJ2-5	CAWSVLGAVQETQYF	TGTGCCTGGAGTGTACTTGGGGCCGTACAAGAGACCCAGTACTTC
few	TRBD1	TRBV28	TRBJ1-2	CASYRGNYGYTF	TGTGCCAGCTACAGGGGTAACTATGGCTACACCTTC
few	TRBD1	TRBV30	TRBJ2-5	CAWGTDQETQYF	TGTGCCTGGGGGACAGACCAAGAGACCCAGTACTTC
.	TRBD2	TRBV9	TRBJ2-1	CASSVGSSGRYNEQFF	TGTGCCAGCAGCGTAGGGAGTAGCGGGAGGTACAATGAGCAGTTCTTC
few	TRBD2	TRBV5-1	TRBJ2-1	CASSLDPPSGSINEQFF	TGCGCCAGCAGCTTGGATCCCCCTAGCGGGAGCATTAATGAGCAGTTCTTC
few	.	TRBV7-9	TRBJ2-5	CASSLAPGKTQYF	TGTGCCAGCAGCTTAGCACCGGGGAAGACCCAGTACTTC
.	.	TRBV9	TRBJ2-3	CASSLYRDTQYF	TGTGCCAGCAGCCTCTATCGGGATACGCAGTATTTT
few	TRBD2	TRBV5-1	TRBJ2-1	CASSFREVGYNEQFF	TGCGCCAGCAGCTTTCGGGAGGTGGGATACAATGAGCAGTTCTTC
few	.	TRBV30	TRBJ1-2	CAWTQLGGYTF	TGTGCCTGGACCCAGTTGGGCGGCTACACCTTC
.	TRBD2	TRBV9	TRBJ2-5	CASTPAPSGVAQYF	TGTGCCAGCACCCCTGCCCCTAGCGGGGTGGCCCAGTACTTC
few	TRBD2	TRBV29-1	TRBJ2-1	CSGTGLAGGPNNEQFF	TGCAGCGGGACGGGACTAGCGGGAGGGCCCAACAATGAGCAGTTCTTC
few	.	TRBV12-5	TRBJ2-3	CASGLWQGYTDTQYF	TGTGCTAGTGGTTTGTGGCAGGGGTACACAGATACGCAGTATTTT
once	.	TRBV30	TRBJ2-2	CAWRDGQYNTGELFF	TGTGCCTGGAGAGACGGACAGTATAACACCGGGGAGCTGTTTTTT
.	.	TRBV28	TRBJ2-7	CASSLEGAVYEQYF	TGTGCCAGCAGTTTGGAGGGGGCGGTGTACGAGCAGTACTTC
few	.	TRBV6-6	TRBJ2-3	CASNPPGTDTQYF	TGTGCCAGCAATCCACCAGGCACAGATACGCAGTATTTT
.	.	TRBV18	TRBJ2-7	CASSLGWGVGEQYF	TGTGCCAGCTCACTCGGGTGGGGAGTTGGCGAGCAGTACTTC
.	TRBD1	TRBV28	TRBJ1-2	CASRGGSGYTF	TGTGCCAGCAGAGGGGGCTCTGGCTACACCTTC
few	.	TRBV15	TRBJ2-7	CATSRGSGPYEQYF	TGTGCCACCAGCAGAGGTAGCGGACCTTACGAGCAGTACTTC
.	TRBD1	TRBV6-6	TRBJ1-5	CASSPGTGGENQPQHF	TGTGCCAGCAGCCCCGGGACAGGGGGTGAAAATCAGCCCCAGCATTTT
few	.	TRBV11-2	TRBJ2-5	CASSLARVQETQYF	TGTGCCAGCAGCTTAGCCCGGGTTCAAGAGACCCAGTACTTC
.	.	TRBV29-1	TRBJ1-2	CSVGLSTGNYGYTF	TGCAGCGTTGGCCTATCGACAGGCAACTATGGCTACACCTTC
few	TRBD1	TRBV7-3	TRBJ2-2	CASSPDGTGSGELFF	TGTGCCAGCAGCCCCGACGGGACAGGGTCCGGGGAGCTGTTTTTT
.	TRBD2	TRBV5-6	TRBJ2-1	CASSGGGRRYNEQFF	TGTGCCAGCAGCGGGGGAGGGCGCAGGTACAATGAGCAGTTCTTC
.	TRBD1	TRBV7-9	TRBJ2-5	CAGSVPTGGETQYF	TGTGCCGGCAGCGTCCCGACAGGGGGAGAGACCCAGTACTTC
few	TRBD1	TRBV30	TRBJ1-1	CAGRTGGFAEAFF	TGTGCCGGTAGGACAGGGGGCTTCGCTGAAGCTTTCTTT
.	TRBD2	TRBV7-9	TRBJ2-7	CASSGSGRTYEQYF	TGTGCCAGCAGCGGTAGCGGGAGGACCTACGAGCAGTACTTC
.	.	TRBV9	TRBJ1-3	CASSPRDTASGSGNTIYF	TGTGCCAGCAGCCCTCGGGACACCGCATCGGGCTCTGGAAACACCATATATTTT
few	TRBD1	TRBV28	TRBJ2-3	CAITKGASTDTQYF	TGTGCCATTACTAAGGGGGCATCCACAGATACGCAGTATTTT
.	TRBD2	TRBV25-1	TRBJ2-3	CASTGTSGADTQYF	TGTGCCAGCACCGGGACTAGCGGGGCAGATACGCAGTATTTT
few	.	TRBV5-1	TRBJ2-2	CASSLDPQGSVELFF	TGCGCCAGCAGCTTGGATCCCCAGGGGTCGGTGGAGCTGTTTTTT
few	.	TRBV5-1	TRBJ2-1	CASSFSSRDEQFF	TGCGCCAGCAGCTTTTCCTCCCGCGATGAGCAGTTCTTC
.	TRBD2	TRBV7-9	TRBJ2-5	CASSGEKAGVRETQYF	TGTGCCAGCAGCGGAGAGAAAGCGGGAGTCAGGGAGACCCAGTACTTC
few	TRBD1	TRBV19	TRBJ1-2	CASSYTQGPWGYTF	TGTGCCAGTAGTTACACACAGGGGCCTTGGGGCTACACCTTC
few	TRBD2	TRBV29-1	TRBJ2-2	CSVAGTSGNTGELFF	TGCAGCGTCGCCGGGACTAGCGGCAACACCGGGGAGCTGTTTTTT